This T cell receptor beta chain was identified in a study of vaccination and CD4 T cells after COVID-19 (dated by TCRdb to 2022 to 2024). For context, the study as a whole: Convalescent patients had a positive SARS-CoV-2 result on nasal swab PCR, and of these patients, some 10 had mild disease and one had severe disease. Six males and four females were included in the convalescent cohort, with two Hispanic individuals, seven Caucasians, two Asians and one multiracial person represented. Two doses of either the Pfizer-BioNTech BNT162b2 vaccine (n=8) or the Moderna mRNA-1273 vaccine (n=2) were administered to participants. Post-COVID blood samples were collected from convalescent patients a median of about 92 days after diagnosis, with a range of roughly 35 to 180 days. The time from the second vaccine dose to post-vaccine blood sampling had a median of roughly 70 days and ranged from roughly 12 to 250 days. For stimulating the cultures, overlapping spike peptide pools were used, derived from SARS-CoV-2 as well as from the common cold coronaviruses HCoV-NL63, HCoV-OC43 and HCoV-229E. In control cultures, a CEFX viral epitope pool was used as positive control, an HIV-1 Nef peptide pool was used as negative control, or no peptide was added. The spike-specific CD4+ TCR repertoire was compared before and after mRNA vaccination in fewer than eleven COVID-19 convalescent patients and a few infection-naive healthy vaccine recipients.

Receptor libraries were prepared by PCR. At the Johns Hopkins FTIC core, DNA from the cultured CD4+ T cells underwent TCR sequencing with the Oncomine TCR Beta short-read assay. The QIAamp micro DNA kit was used to extract genomic DNA from the cultured CD4+ T cells. Oncomine TCR Beta libraries made from cultured CD4+ T cells were pooled using unique dual indexes and sequenced on an Illumina iSeq 100. In the paper's pipeline: Non-productive sequences were removed, and CDR3s not starting with C, not ending with F or W, or shorter than 7 amino acids were discarded. Antigen-specific clonotypes were identified with the MANAFEST web application by comparing peptide-stimulated wells with reference and other culture wells. To be called positive, a clone needed an FDR below 0.05, an odds ratio above 5, and a productive frequency above 0.1% in at least two of three replicate wells. Clonotypes that were significantly expanded in both SARS-CoV-2 spike wells and at least one common cold coronavirus spike condition were defined as cross-reactive. CDR3 homology was assessed with Levenshtein distances (stringdist) and unrooted phylogenetic trees (ape) in R version 3.6.1. The raw public data were reprocessed by TCRdb itself: fastp quality trimming at Q25, MiXCR clonotype calling, in-frame beta chains only. Duplicate CDR3 protein sequences are folded into a single record with the most common DNA and genes. TCRdb's processing, not the authors' own work, is the source of the V and J calls. The sample profile shows fewer than 15,000 distinct CDR3 sequences; about half of them were found once. The top ten constitute roughly a tenth of the sample.

Findings and caveats that apply to the study as a whole: Only a relatively small number of convalescent patients were included in the study, and early timepoints following natural infection were not analyzed. In convalescent patients, a median around 86% of post-vaccine SARS-CoV-2-reactive clones were detected only after vaccination, and vaccine-specific priming was suggested by this finding. An increase in the median number of SARS-CoV-2-reactive clonotypes from 20 to 25 after infection to 38 after vaccination was observed, but the change was not found to be significant. Of the vaccine-specific clones found in convalescent patients, nearly all (304 of 307) were mono-reactive for SARS-CoV-2 spike instead of being cross-reactive with common cold coronaviruses.

For this chain, trimming is 2 bases at the V end and 4 bases at the J end, and the number of junction bases without a gene match is 4. Looking up the germline V gene (reference sequence) yields CDR1 LNHDA and CDR2 SQIVND. The CDR3 has 15 amino acids, counting the end cysteine and phenylalanine. The entry retains the CDR3 DNA only, 45 bases that are in frame from base 1. This specimen's treatment or condition label, interpreted: approximately 10-day PBMC culture with coronavirus spike peptide pools or control peptides (ViraFEST assay). The ViraFEST assay was used in the study, in which antigen-specific T cells were expanded with peptide pools and expanded clonotypes were subsequently identified by TCR sequencing. The positive SARS-CoV-2 PCR tests of the convalescent patients were dated from March to December 2020, before the Alpha, Beta and Delta variants emerged in the United States. Each well held about 2 million PBMCs cultured in IMDM containing about 5% human AB serum and around 10 IU/ml IL-2, with about 9.4 ug/ml peptide pools added. Half of the culture medium was replaced with fresh IL-2-containing medium on days 3 and 7. CD4+ T cells were isolated after approximately ten days of culture through negative selection using the EasySep CD4+ T cell isolation kit. PBMCs were separated from whole blood using Ficoll-Paque Plus gradient centrifugation and then either used fresh or cryopreserved at -140C. Each culture condition was generally run in triplicate wells.

In regard to this clonotype: What this receptor recognizes is not known. No clone much larger than this one lies a single base away; base qualities are absent.

This sequence originates from a human donor who had recovered from COVID-19. This sequence uses TRBV19 and TRBJ2-5, and TRBD1 aligns with 10 junction nucleotides. The sample comprised CD4+ T cells from blood, cultured in vitro. The nucleotide sequence reads as follows: TGTGCCAGTAGTATATCAGGGACAGGGGCAGAGACCCAGTACTTC. Its translation reads: CASSISGTGAETQYF.